This T cell receptor beta chain was obtained from a study of beta chain features in type 1 diabetes. Whole-study findings and limits: The study found fewer insertions and more deletions at VDJ junctions in type 1 diabetes patients. Sampled from patients, naive, central memory and Treg TCRB repertoires appeared more similar than those sampled from healthy donors. Moderate but significant shortening of TCRB CDR3s was recorded in all four CD4+ subsets from Type 1 diabetes patients.

Per the germline V gene, CDR1 is MDHEN and CDR2 is SYDVKM. The V and J ends lost 3 bases and 0 bases respectively, with 16 bases between them. CDR3 length equals 17 residues. Sequencing targeted expressed TCRB transcripts, as all isolated RNA had been reverse transcribed. TCRdb's table, derived via immunoSEQ multiplex PCR, lists solely in-frame clones and lacks some. The table includes a few hundred thousand clones, around an eighth detected once. Purity exceeding 95% was reached by all sorted populations. Concerning this clone: Its matching antigen is unknown.

The sequence derives from a woman between 18 and 30 years old with type 1 diabetes. Specimen: naive CD4+ T cells from blood. The chain has TRBV28 and TRBJ2-3; tentative D call: TRBD2 (5 bases). CDR3 residues: CASSFVRANPSTDTQYF. The CDR3 nucleotides read TGTGCCAGCAGTTTTGTGCGGGCGAATCCTAGCACAGATACGCAGTATTTT.